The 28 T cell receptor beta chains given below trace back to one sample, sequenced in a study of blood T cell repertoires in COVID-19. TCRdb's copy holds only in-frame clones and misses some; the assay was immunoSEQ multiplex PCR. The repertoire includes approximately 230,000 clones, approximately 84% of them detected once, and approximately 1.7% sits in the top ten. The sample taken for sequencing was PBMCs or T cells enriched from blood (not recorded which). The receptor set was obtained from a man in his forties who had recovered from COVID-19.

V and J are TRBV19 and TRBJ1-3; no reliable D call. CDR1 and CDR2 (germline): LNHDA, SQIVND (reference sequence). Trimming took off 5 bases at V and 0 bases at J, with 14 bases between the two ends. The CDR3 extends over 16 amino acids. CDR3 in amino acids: CASSLTPTRSGNTIYF. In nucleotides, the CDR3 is TGTGCCAGTAGTCTTACCCCGACACGCTCTGGAAACACCATATATTTT.

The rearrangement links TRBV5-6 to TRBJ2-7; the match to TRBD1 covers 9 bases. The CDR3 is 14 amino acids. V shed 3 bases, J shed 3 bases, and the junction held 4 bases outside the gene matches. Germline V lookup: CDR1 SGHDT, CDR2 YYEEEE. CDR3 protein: CASSWDRASYEQYF. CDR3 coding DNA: TGTGCCAGCAGCTGGGACAGGGCAAGCTACGAGCAGTACTTC. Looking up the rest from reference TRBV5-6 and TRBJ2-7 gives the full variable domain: DAGVTQSPTHLIKTRGQQVTLRCSPKSGHDTVSWYQQALGQGPQFIFQYYEEEERQRGNFPDRFSGHQFPNYSSELNVNALLLGDSALYLCASSWDRASYEQYFGPGTRLTVT.

CDR3 sequence: CASSQDRGARRTFF. CDR3 DNA: TGTGCCAGCAGCCAAGATCGTGGGGCCAGGCGAACTTTCTTT. This chain links TRBV14 with TRBJ1-1; D might be TRBD1 (5 bases). Germline lookup yields CDR1 SGHDN and CDR2 FVKESK. This CDR3 is 14 amino acids long. The V end lost 0 bases, the J end lost 12 bases, and 17 bases lay between the germline ends.

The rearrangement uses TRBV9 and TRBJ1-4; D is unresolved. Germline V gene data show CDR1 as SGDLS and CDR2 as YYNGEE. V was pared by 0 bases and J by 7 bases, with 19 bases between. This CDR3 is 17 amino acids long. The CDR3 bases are TGTGCCAGCAGCGTAGGGATAGGTGGCGGGATTGGTGAAAAACTGTTTTTT. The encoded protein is CASSVGIGGGIGEKLFF.

CDR3 sequence (DNA): TGTGCCAGCAGCTCCACGACCGGGGGGGTCGGCTACACCTTC. It codes for CASSSTTGGVGYTF. The chain employs TRBV7-2 and TRBJ1-2, with D possibly TRBD1 on 5 matching bases. CDR3 size: 14 residues. Trimming took off 4 bases at V and 8 bases at J, with 17 bases between the two ends. Germline CDR1 reads SGHTA; CDR2 reads FQGNSA.

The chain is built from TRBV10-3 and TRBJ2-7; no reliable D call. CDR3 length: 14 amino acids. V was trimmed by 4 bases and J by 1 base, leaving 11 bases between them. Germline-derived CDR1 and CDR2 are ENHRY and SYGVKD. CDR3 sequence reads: CAISVADQSYEQYF. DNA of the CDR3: TGTGCCATCAGTGTTGCGGATCAGTCCTACGAGCAGTACTTC.

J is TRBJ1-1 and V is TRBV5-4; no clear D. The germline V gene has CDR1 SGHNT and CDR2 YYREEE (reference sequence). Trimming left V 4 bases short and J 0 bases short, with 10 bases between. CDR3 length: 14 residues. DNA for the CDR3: TGTGCCAGCAGCCTGAACCCGGTGAACACTGAAGCTTTCTTT. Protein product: CASSLNPVNTEAFF.

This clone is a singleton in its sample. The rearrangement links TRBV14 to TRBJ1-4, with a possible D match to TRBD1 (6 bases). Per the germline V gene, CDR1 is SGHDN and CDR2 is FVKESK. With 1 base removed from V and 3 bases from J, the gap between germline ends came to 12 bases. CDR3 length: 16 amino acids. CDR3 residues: CASSQVAGVANEKLFF. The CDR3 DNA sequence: TGTGCCAGCAGCCAAGTGGCAGGGGTAGCTAATGAAAAACTGTTTTTT.

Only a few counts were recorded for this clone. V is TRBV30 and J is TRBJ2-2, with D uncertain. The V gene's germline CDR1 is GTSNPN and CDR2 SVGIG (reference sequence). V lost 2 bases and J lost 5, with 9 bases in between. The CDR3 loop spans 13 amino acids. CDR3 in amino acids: CAWSFKRTGELFF. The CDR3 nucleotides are TGTGCCTGGAGTTTTAAGAGGACCGGGGAGCTGTTTTTT. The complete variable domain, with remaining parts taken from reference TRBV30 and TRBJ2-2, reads SQTIHQWPATLVQPVGSPLSLECTVEGTSNPNLYWYRQAAGRGLQLLFYSVGIGQISSEVPQNLSASRPQDRQFILSSKKLLLSDSGFYLCAWSFKRTGELFFGEGSRLTVL.

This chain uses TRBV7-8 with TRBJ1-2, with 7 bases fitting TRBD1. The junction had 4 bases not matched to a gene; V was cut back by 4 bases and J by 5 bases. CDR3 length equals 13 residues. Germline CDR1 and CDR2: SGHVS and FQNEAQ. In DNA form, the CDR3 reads TGTGCCAGCAGCTACAGGGGTGTGTATGGCTACACCTTC. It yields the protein CASSYRGVYGYTF.

CDR3 sequence (DNA): TGTGCCAGCACCCATGGCACCCCGAATGAGGGAGCTTTCTTT. This gives the protein CASTHGTPNEGAFF. The J gene is TRBJ1-1, the V gene TRBV9, with unresolved D. This CDR3 region has 14 residues. Germline V gene data show CDR1 as SGDLS and CDR2 as YYNGEE. The V gene lost 6 bases and the J gene lost 10 bases, with 22 bases spanning the gap.

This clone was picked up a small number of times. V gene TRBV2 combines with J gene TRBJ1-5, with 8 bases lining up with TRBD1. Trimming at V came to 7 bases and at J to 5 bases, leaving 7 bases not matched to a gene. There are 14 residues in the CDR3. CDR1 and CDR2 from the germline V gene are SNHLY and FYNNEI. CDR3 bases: TGTGCCAGCAAAACGACAGGGGCGGATCAGCCCCAGCATTTT. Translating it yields CASKTTGADQPQHF.

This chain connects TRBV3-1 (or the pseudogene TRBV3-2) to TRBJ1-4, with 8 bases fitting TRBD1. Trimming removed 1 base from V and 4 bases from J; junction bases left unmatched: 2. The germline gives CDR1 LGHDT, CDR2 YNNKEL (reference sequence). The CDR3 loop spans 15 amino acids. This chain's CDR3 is CASSQGGQVNEKLFF. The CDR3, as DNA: TGTGCCAGCAGCCAAGGGGGACAGGTTAATGAAAAACTGTTTTTT.

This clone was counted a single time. The CDR3 region has the DNA TGTGCCAGCAGCCCCCAGATGGATACGCAGTATTTT. It encodes CASSPQMDTQYF. The chain has TRBV7-9 and TRBJ2-3; no clear D gene. There are 12 residues in the CDR3. In germline, CDR1 is SEHNR, CDR2 FQNEAQ (reference sequence). V dropped 5 bases and J dropped 6 bases, with 9 bases sitting between them.

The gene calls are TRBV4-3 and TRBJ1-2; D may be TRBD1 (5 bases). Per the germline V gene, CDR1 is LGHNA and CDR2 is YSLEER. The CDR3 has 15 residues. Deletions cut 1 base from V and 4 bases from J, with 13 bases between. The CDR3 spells CASSQAVGGAYGYTF. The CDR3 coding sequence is TGCGCCAGCAGCCAAGCGGTCGGGGGAGCCTATGGCTACACCTTC.

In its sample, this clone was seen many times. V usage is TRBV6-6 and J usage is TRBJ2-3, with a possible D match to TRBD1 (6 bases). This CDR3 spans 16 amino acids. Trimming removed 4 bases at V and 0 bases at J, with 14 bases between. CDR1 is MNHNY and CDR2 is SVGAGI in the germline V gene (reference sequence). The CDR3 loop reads CASSSPGTGSTDTQYF. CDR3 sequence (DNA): TGTGCCAGCAGTTCACCAGGCACAGGGAGCACAGATACGCAGTATTTT.

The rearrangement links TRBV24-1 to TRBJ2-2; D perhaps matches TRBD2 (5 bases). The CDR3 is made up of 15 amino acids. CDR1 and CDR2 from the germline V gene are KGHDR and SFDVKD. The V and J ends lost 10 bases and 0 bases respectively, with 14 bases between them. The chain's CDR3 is CATDLSGANTGELFF. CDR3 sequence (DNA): TGTGCCACTGACCTGTCCGGGGCGAACACCGGGGAGCTGTTTTTT.

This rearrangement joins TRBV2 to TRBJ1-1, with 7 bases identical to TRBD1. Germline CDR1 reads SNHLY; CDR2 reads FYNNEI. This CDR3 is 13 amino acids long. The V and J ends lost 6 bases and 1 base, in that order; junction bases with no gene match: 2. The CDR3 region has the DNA TGTGCCAGCAGGGGACAGAGGAACACTGAAGCTTTCTTT. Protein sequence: CASRGQRNTEAFF. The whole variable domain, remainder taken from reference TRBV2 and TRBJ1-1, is EPEVTQTPSHQVTQMGQEVILRCVPISNHLYFYWYRQILGQKVEFLVSFYNNEISEKSEIFDDQFSVERPDGSNFTLKIRSTKLEDSAMYFCASRGQRNTEAFFGQGTRLTVV.

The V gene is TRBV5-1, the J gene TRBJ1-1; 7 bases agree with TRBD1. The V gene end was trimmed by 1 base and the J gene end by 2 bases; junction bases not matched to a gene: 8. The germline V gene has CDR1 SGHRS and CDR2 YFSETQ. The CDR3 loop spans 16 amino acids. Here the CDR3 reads CASSLNFRDSNTEAFF. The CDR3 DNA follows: TGCGCCAGCAGCTTGAACTTCCGGGACAGTAACACTGAAGCTTTCTTT. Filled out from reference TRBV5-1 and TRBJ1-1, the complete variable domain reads KAGVTQTPRYLIKTRGQQVTLSCSPISGHRSVSWYQQTPGQGLQFLFEYFSETQRNKGNFPGRFSGRQFSNSRSEMNVSTLELGDSALYLCASSLNFRDSNTEAFFGQGTRLTVV.

The CDR3 DNA follows: TGTGCCTGGGAGCATCCCCATCGACAGGACGCAATCTATGGCTACACCTTC. Its protein product is CAWEHPHRQDAIYGYTF. The rearrangement uses TRBV30 and TRBJ1-2, with D maybe TRBD1 (6 bases). V gave up 5 bases and J gave up 4 bases, with 26 bases separating them. CDR3 size: 17 residues. Looked up from germline, CDR1 is GTSNPN and CDR2 is SVGIG (reference sequence).

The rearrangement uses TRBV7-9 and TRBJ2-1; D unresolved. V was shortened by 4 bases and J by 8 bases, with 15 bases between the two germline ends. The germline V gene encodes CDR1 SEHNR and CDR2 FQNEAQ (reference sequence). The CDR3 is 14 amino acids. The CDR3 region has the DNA TGTGCCAGCAGCTCTCCCACCCCCCGGGATGAGCAGTTCTTC. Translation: CASSSPTPRDEQFF.

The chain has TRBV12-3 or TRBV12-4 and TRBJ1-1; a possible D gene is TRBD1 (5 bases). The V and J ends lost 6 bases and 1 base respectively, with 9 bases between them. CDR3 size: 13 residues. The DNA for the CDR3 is TGTGCCAGCAGGCAACAGGCGAACACTGAAGCTTTCTTT. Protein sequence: CASRQQANTEAFF.

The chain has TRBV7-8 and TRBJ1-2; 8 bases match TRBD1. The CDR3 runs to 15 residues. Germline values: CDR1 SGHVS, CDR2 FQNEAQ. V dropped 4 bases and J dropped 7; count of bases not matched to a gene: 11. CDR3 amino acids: CASSSIVDRGVGYTF. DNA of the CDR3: TGTGCCAGCAGCTCAATCGTCGACAGGGGAGTTGGCTACACCTTC. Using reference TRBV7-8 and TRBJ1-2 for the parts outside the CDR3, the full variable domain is GAGVSQSPRYKVAKRGQDVALRCDPISGHVSLFWYQQALGQGPEFLTYFQNEAQLDKSGLPSDRFFAERPEGSVSTLKIQRTQQEDSAVYLCASSSIVDRGVGYTFGSGTRLTVV.

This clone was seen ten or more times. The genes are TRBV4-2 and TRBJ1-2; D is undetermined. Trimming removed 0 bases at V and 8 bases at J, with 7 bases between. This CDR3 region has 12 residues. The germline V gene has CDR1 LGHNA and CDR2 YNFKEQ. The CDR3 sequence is CASSQDSGGYTF. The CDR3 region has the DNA TGTGCCAGCAGCCAAGATTCGGGAGGCTACACCTTC.

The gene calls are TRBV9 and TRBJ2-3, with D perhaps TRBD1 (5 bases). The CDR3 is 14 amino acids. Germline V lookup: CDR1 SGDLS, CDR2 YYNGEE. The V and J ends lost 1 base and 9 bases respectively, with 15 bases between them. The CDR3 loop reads CASSVQGEVGTQYF. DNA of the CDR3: TGTGCCAGCAGCGTACAGGGCGAAGTGGGAACGCAGTATTTT.

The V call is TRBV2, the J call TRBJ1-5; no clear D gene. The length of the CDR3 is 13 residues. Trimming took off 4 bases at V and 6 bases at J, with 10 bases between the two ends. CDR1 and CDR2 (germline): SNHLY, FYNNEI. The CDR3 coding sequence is TGTGCCAGCAGTGTAACCGAGGGTCAGCCCCAGCATTTT. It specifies CASSVTEGQPQHF. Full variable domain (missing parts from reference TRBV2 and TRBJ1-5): EPEVTQTPSHQVTQMGQEVILRCVPISNHLYFYWYRQILGQKVEFLVSFYNNEISEKSEIFDDQFSVERPDGSNFTLKIRSTKLEDSAMYFCASSVTEGQPQHFGDGTRLSIL.

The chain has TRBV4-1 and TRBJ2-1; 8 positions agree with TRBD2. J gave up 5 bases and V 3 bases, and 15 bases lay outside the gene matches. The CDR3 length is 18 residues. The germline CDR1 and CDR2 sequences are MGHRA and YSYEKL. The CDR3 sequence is CASSQTEAGVVGDNEQFF. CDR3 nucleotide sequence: TGCGCCAGCAGCCAGACCGAAGCGGGAGTGGTAGGTGACAATGAGCAGTTCTTC.

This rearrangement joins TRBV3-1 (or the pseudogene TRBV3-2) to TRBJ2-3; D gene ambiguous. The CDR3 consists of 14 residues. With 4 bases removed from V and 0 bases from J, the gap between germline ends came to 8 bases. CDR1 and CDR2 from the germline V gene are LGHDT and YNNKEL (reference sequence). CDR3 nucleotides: TGTGCCAGCAGCCTCCTATCCAGCACAGATACGCAGTATTTT. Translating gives CASSLLSSTDTQYF.